Listed below are T cell receptor beta chains from one sample, sequenced in a study of metastatic and nonmetastatic thyroid tumors. Using MiXCR, TCRdb reanalyzed the PCR reads. This table holds approximately 35,000 clones, about 30% found once. Material for sequencing was tumor tissue. These receptors came from a female donor with papillary thyroid cancer or a benign thyroid nodule (not recorded which). Some clones in this sample may be carry-over from other donors' samples. CDR3s include the opening cysteine and the closing phenylalanine or tryptophan. Fields, in order: clone size, D gene, V gene, J gene, CDR3 DNA, CDR3 protein. The D gene is left open where the match is weak. Some rows have no size entry. The others give once, few or many, or a class for an expanded clone.

abundance: .
d_gene: TRBD1
v_gene: TRBV2
j_gene: TRBJ2-7
CDR3nt: TGTGCCAGCACGGTACAGGGGACAGTCGGGTCGAGCGAGCAGTACTTC
CDR3aa: CASTVQGTVGSSEQYF

abundance: .
d_gene: .
v_gene: TRBV6-2/TRBV6-3
j_gene: TRBJ1-2
CDR3nt: TGTGCCAGCAGTTACATTCCGGGCAACTATGGCTACACCTTC
CDR3aa: CASSYIPGNYGYTF

abundance: .
d_gene: .
v_gene: TRBV11-2
j_gene: TRBJ2-1
CDR3nt: TGTGCCAGCAGCTTAGATATGGGTCGTCCCCACCACCAGTTCTTC
CDR3aa: CASSLDMGRPHHQFF

abundance: .
d_gene: .
v_gene: TRBV5-1
j_gene: TRBJ2-7
CDR3nt: TGCGCCAGCAGCTTGGGTGGGGAGGAGCAGTACTTC
CDR3aa: CASSLGGEEQYF

abundance: few
d_gene: TRBD2
v_gene: TRBV10-1
j_gene: TRBJ2-1
CDR3nt: TGCGCCAGCAGTTCCGGGACTAGCAGTGATGAGGAGCAGTTCTTC
CDR3aa: CASSSGTSSDEEQFF

abundance: few
d_gene: .
v_gene: TRBV6-1
j_gene: TRBJ1-1
CDR3nt: TGTGCCAGCAGGCCTGTTTTTACAGCTGAAGCTTTCTTT
CDR3aa: CASRPVFTAEAFF

abundance: few
d_gene: .
v_gene: TRBV12-3/TRBV12-4
j_gene: TRBJ2-3
CDR3nt: TGTGCCAGCAGTTTATTTCAGCGACCGGACACAGATACGCAGTATTTT
CDR3aa: CASSLFQRPDTDTQYF

abundance: .
d_gene: .
v_gene: TRBV12-3/TRBV12-4
j_gene: TRBJ1-1
CDR3nt: TGTGCCAGCAGTTTGGGGAGCGGAGCTTTCTTT
CDR3aa: CASSLGSGAFF

abundance: .
d_gene: TRBD1
v_gene: TRBV20-1
j_gene: TRBJ2-7
CDR3nt: TGCAGTGCTAGGGGACAGGGGGAAGTCAACGAGCAGTACTTC
CDR3aa: CSARGQGEVNEQYF

abundance: few
d_gene: TRBD2
v_gene: TRBV12-3/TRBV12-4
j_gene: TRBJ2-3
CDR3nt: TGTGCCAGCAGTTTAAGCGGGGGGGCCCTGTATTTT
CDR3aa: CASSLSGGALYF

abundance: .
d_gene: TRBD1
v_gene: TRBV20-1
j_gene: TRBJ1-6
CDR3nt: TGCAGTGCTCTCGACAGGGGCGAGCCCCTTTCACCCCTCCACTTT
CDR3aa: CSALDRGEPLSPLHF

abundance: .
d_gene: TRBD1
v_gene: TRBV20-1
j_gene: TRBJ2-5
CDR3nt: TGCAGTGCTAGAAGGCAGGGGGAAGAGACCCAGTACTTC
CDR3aa: CSARRQGEETQYF

abundance: many
d_gene: .
v_gene: TRBV28
j_gene: TRBJ2-1
CDR3nt: TGTGCCAGCAGTTTATACCAACAGGGCTACAATGAGCAGTTCTTC
CDR3aa: CASSLYQQGYNEQFF

abundance: .
d_gene: .
v_gene: TRBV10-3
j_gene: TRBJ2-3
CDR3nt: TGTGCCATCAGTGTGAGGGAGCATACAGATACGCAGTATTTT
CDR3aa: CAISVREHTDTQYF

abundance: .
d_gene: TRBD1
v_gene: TRBV11-3
j_gene: TRBJ2-2
CDR3nt: TGTGCCAGCAGCTTCCCGGGACAGTGTTTTACCGGGGAGCTGTTTTTT
CDR3aa: CASSFPGQCFTGELFF

abundance: .
d_gene: .
v_gene: TRBV30
j_gene: TRBJ1-5
CDR3nt: TGTGCCTGGAGCGCGGGACACCGAATAGGTCAGCCCCAGCATTTT
CDR3aa: CAWSAGHRIGQPQHF

abundance: few
d_gene: .
v_gene: TRBV6-1
j_gene: TRBJ2-7
CDR3nt: TGTGCCAGCAGTACGAGCTCCTACGAGCAGTACTTC
CDR3aa: CASSTSSYEQYF

abundance: .
d_gene: TRBD1
v_gene: TRBV19
j_gene: TRBJ1-2
CDR3nt: TGTGCCAGTAGCACAGGGGGCACCTATGGCTACACCTTC
CDR3aa: CASSTGGTYGYTF

abundance: few
d_gene: .
v_gene: TRBV19
j_gene: TRBJ2-5
CDR3nt: TGTGCCAGTAGTATCCAAGAGACCCAGTACTTC
CDR3aa: CASSIQETQYF

abundance: medium-sized
d_gene: .
v_gene: TRBV10-2
j_gene: TRBJ1-5
CDR3nt: TGCGCCAGCAGGGACATCAATCAGCCCCAGCATTTT
CDR3aa: CASRDINQPQHF